Following are 2 T cell receptor beta chains from one sample sequenced in a study of identical twins. Via MiXCR, TCRdb re-called the 5' RACE reads, giving one row per CDR3 protein. The sample yields 1.5 million to 2 million distinct CDR3 sequences, about 32% seen once. Material: cord blood. The receptors shown here come from a newborn girl in good health.

In this sample, this clonotype turned up a few times. At one boundary the junction diverges from the germline segment, which might be a read error. This chain links TRBV5-5 with TRBJ2-1; no clear D. Per germline, CDR1 SGHKS and CDR2 YYEKEE (reference sequence). CDR3 length: 13 amino acids. The CDR3 bases are TGTGCCAGTAGCTCCGGACGGTTAAGTGAGCAGTTCTTC. This gives the protein CASSSGRLSEQFF.

This chain joins TRBV10-1 and TRBJ2-3, with TRBD2 matching 8 bases. The CDR3 extends over 16 amino acids. The trim removed 1 base at V and 3 bases at J, leaving 6 bases unmatched. Germline loops: CDR1 WNHNN, CDR2 SYGVQD (reference sequence). The CDR3 loop is CASSELVAGRTDTQYF. The CDR3 nucleotides are TGCGCCAGCAGTGAGTTGGTAGCGGGGAGAACAGATACGCAGTATTTT.